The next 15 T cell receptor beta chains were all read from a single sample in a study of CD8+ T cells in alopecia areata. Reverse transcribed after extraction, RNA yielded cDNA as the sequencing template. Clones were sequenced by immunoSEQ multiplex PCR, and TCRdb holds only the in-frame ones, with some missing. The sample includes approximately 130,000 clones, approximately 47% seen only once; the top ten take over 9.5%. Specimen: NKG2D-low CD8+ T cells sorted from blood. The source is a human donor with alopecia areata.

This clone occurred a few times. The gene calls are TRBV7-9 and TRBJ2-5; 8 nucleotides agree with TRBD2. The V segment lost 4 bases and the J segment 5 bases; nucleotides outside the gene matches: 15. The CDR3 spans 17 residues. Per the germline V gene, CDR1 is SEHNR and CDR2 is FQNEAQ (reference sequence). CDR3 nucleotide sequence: TGTGCCAGCAGCTCCCCCCCCAGGAGCGGGAGTCAGGAGACCCAGTACTTC. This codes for CASSSPPRSGSQETQYF.

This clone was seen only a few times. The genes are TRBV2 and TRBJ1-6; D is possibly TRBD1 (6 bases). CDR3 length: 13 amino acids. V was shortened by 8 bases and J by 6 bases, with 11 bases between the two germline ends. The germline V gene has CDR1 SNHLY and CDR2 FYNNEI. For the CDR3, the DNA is TGTGCCAGCTCCGGACAGACTAATTCACCCCTCCACTTT. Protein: CASSGQTNSPLHF.

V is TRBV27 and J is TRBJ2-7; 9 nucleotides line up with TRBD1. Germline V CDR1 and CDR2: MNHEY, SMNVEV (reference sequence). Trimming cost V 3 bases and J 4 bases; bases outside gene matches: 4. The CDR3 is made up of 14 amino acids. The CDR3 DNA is TGTGCCAGCAGTTTCGGGACAGGGTCTTACGAGCAGTACTTC. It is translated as CASSFGTGSYEQYF.

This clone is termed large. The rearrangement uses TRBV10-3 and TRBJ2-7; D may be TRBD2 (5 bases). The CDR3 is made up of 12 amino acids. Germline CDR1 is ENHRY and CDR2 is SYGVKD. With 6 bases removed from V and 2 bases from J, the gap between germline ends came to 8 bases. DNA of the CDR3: TGTGCCATCAGCCCGGGGACCTACGAGCAGTACTTC. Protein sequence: CAISPGTYEQYF.

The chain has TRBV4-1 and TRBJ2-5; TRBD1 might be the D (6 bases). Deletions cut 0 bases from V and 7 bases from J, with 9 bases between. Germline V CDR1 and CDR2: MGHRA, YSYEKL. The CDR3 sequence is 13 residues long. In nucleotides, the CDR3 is TGCGCCAGCAGCCAAGAACAGGGCGGGACCCAGTACTTC. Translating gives CASSQEQGGTQYF.

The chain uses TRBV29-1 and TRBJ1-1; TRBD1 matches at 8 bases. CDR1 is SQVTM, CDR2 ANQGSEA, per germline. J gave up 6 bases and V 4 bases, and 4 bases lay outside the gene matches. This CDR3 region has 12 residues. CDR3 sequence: CSVVDRGAEAFF. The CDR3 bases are TGCAGCGTTGTCGACAGGGGAGCTGAAGCTTTCTTT.

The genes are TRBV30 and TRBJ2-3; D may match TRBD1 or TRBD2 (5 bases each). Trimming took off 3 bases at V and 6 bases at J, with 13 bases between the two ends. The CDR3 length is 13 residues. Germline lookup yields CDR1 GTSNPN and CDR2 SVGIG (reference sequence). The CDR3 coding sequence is TGTGCCTGGAGGGGACCTTTAGGGGATACGCAGTATTTT. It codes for CAWRGPLGDTQYF.

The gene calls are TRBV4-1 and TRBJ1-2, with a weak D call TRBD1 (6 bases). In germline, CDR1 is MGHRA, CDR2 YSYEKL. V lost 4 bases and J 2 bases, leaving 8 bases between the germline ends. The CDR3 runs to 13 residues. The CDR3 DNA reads TGCGCCAGCAGCCCCGGACAGAACTATGGCTACACCTTC. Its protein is CASSPGQNYGYTF.

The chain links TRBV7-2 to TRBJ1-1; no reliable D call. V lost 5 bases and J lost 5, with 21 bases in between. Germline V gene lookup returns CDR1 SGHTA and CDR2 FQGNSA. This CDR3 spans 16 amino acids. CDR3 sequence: CASSHRRAALETEAFF. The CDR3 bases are TGTGCCAGCAGCCACCGGCGGGCAGCCCTGGAGACTGAAGCTTTCTTT.

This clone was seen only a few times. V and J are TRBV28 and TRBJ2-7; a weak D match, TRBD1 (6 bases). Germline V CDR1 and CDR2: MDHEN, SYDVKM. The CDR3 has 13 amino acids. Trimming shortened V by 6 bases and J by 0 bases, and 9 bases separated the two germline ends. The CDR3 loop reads CASRDRYSYEQYF. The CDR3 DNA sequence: TGTGCCAGCAGAGACAGGTACTCCTACGAGCAGTACTTC.

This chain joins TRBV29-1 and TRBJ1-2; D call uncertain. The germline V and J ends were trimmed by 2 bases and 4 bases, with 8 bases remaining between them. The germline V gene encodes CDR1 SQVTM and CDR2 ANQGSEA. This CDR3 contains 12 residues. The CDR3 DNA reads TGCAGCGTTGAATGGGCAGCCTATGGCTACACCTTC. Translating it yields CSVEWAAYGYTF.

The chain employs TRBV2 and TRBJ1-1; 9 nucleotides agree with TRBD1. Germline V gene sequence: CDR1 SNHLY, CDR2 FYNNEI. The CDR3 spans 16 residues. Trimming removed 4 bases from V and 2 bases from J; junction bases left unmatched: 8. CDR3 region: CASSVGDRARNTEAFF. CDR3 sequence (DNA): TGTGCCAGCAGTGTTGGGGACAGGGCTAGAAACACTGAAGCTTTCTTT. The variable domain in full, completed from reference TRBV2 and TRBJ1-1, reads EPEVTQTPSHQVTQMGQEVILRCVPISNHLYFYWYRQILGQKVEFLVSFYNNEISEKSEIFDDQFSVERPDGSNFTLKIRSTKLEDSAMYFCASSVGDRARNTEAFFGQGTRLTVV.

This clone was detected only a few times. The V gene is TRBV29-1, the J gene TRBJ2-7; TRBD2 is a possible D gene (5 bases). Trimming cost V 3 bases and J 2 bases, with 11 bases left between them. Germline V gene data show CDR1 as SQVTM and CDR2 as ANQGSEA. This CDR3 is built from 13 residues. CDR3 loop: CSVEAYGTYEQYF. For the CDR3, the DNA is TGCAGCGTTGAGGCATACGGGACCTACGAGCAGTACTTC.

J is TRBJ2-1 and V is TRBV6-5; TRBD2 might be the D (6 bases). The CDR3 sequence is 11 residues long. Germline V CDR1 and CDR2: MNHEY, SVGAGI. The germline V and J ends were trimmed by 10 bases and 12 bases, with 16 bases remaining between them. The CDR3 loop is CATLGGLGQFF. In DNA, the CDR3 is TGTGCCACCTTGGGGGGACTGGGGCAGTTCTTC.

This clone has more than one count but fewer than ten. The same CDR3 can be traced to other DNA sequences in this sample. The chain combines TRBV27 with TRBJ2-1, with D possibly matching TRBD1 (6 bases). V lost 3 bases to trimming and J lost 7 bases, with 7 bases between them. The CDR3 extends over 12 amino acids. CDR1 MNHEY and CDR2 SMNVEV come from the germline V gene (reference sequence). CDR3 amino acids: CASSFQGNEQFF. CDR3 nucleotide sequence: TGTGCCAGCAGTTTTCAGGGGAATGAGCAGTTCTTC.